The clone carrying this T cell receptor (beta chain) was observed a few times. V dropped 0 bases and J dropped 3; count of bases not matched to a gene: 10. Germline V lookup: CDR1 SNHLY, CDR2 FYNNEI. The CDR3 contains 18 residues. These data are taken from a study of blood T cell repertoires in COVID-19. Study information: Collection of acute and convalescent COVID-19 samples took place in the United States, Italy and Spain. T cells, B-cell-depleted T cells, or PBMCs supplied cDNA or gDNA.

In the original workflow: Cell counts per sample came from amplifying reference gene primers. Here immunoSEQ multiplex PCR was the method, and the copy in TCRdb shows in-frame clones only, minus some. V and J calls and clone size are given by that table; D and trimming were obtained from the DNA. Of 150,000 to 200,000 clones listed, 80% are singletons. Cohorts were based on clinical histories the participants reported. The chain combines TRBV2 with TRBJ1-4, with 7 nucleotides matching TRBD1. Sequencing was carried out using PBMCs or T cells enriched from blood (not recorded which). This clonotype was obtained from a man in his 60s who had been exposed to COVID-19. Here the CDR3 reads CASSEARGTVGANEKLFF. CDR3 nucleotides: TGTGCCAGCAGTGAAGCCCGCGGGACAGTTGGAGCTAATGAAAAACTGTTTTTT.